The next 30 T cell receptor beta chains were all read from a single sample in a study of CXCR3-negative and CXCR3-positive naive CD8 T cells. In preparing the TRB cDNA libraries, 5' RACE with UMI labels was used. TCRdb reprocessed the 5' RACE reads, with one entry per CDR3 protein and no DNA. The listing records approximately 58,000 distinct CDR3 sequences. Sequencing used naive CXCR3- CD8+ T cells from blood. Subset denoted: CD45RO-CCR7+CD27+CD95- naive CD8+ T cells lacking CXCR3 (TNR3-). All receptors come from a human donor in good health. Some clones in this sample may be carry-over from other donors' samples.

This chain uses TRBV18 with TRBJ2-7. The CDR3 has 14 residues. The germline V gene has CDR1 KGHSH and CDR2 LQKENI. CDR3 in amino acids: CASSPRDTTYEQYF.

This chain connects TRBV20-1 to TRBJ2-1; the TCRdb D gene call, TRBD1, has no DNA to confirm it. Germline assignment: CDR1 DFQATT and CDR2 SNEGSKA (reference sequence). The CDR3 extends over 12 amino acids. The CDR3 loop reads CSARGRGYEQFF.

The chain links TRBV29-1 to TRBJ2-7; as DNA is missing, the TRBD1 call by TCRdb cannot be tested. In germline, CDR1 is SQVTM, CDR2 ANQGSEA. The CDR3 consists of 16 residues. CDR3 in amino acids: CSVEDRGNRVAYEQYF.

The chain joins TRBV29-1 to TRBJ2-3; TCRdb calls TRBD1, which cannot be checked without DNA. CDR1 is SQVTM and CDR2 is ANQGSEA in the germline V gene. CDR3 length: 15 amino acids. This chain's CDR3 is CSVDLGQEDTDTQYF.

CDR3 sequence reads: CATSGRDTYEQYF. J is TRBJ2-7 and V is TRBV15; the TCRdb D gene call, TRBD1, has no DNA to confirm it. The germline V gene encodes CDR1 LNHNV and CDR2 YYDKDF (reference sequence). This CDR3 region has 13 residues.

CDR3 in amino acids: CDSSLGTSGPYEQYF. The gene calls are TRBV18 and TRBJ2-7; TCRdb designates TRBD2, a call that cannot be tested without DNA. Per the germline V gene, CDR1 is KGHSH and CDR2 is LQKENI. This CDR3 has 15 residues. Together with reference TRBV18 and TRBJ2-7, the CDR3 gives the full variable domain: NAGVMQNPRHLVRRRGQEARLRCSPMKGHSHVYWYRQLPEEGLKFMVYLQKENIIDESGMPKERFSAEFPKEGPSILRIQQVVRGDSAAYFCDSSLGTSGPYEQYFGPGTRLTVT.

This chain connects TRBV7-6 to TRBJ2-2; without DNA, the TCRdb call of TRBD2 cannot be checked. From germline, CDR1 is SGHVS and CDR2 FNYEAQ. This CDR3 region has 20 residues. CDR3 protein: CASSFFPRTSGGSGTGELFF.

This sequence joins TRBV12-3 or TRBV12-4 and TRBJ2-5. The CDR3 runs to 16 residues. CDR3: CASSSWVASRQETQYF.

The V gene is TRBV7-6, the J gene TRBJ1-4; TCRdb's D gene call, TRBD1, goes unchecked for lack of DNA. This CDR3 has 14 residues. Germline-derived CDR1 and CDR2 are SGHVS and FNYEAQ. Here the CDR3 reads CASSLGTGPEKLFF.

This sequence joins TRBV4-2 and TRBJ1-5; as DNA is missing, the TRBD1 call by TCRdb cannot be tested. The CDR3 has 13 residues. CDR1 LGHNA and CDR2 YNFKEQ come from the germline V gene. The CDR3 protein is CASSQAGDQPQHF.

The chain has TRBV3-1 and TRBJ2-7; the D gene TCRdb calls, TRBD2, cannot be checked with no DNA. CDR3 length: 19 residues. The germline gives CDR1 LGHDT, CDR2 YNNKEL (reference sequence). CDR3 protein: CASSQDSKGRTAVSYEQYF.

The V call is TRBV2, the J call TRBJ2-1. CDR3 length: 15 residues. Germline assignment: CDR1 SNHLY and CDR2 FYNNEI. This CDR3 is CASKPIASADNEQFF.

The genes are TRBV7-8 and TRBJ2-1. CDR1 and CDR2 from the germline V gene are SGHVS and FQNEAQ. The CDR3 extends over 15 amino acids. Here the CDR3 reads CASTIAGAPYNEQFF.

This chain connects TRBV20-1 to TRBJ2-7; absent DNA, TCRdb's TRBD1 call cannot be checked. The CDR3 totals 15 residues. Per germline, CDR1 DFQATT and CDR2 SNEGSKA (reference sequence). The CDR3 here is CSVQSAGGESYEQYF.

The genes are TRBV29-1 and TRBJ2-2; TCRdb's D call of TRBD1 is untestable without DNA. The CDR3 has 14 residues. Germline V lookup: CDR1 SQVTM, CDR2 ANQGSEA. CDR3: CSVNRDRGSGELFF.

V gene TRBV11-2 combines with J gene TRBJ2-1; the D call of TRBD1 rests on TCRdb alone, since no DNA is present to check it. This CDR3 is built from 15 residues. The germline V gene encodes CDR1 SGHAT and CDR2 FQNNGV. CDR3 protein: CASTTSAGEYNEQFF.

The CDR3 loop is CSVERETGELFF. The V call is TRBV29-1, the J call TRBJ2-2. The CDR3 totals 12 residues. CDR1 SQVTM and CDR2 ANQGSEA come from the germline V gene.

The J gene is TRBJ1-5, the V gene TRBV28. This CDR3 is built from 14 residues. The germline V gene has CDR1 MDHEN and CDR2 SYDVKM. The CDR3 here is CASSFISSDQPQHF.

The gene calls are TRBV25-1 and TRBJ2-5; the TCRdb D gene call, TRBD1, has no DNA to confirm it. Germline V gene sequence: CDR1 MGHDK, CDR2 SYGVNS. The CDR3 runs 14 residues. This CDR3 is CASSEGGAQETQYF.

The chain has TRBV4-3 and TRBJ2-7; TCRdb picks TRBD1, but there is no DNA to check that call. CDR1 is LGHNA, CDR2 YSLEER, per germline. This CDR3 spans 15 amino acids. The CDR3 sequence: CASSQDTQGVDEQYF.

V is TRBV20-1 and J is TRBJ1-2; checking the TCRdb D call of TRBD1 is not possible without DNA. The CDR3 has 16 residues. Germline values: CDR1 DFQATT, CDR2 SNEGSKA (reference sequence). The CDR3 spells CSAGEEDRDWNYGYTF.

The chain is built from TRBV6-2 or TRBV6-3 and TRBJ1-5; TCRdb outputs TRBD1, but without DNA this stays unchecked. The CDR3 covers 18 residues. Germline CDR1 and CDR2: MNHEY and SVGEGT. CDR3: CASRYGPGTGDEGQPQHF.

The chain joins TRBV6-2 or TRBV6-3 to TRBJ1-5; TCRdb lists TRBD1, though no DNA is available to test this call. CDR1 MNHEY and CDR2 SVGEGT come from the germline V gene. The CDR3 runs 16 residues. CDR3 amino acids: CASSYYPGLINQPQHF.

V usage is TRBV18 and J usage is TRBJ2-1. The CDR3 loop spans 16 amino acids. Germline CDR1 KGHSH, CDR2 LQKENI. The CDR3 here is CASSPRDTWDYNEQFF.

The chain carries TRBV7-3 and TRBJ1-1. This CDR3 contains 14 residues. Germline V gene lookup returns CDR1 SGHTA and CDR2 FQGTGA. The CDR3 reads CASSSSGPHSEAFF. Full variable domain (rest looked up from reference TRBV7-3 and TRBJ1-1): GAGVSQTPSNKVTEKGKYVELRCDPISGHTALYWYRQSLGQGPEFLIYFQGTGAADDSGLPNDRFFAVRPEGSVSTLKIQRTERGDSAVYLCASSSSGPHSEAFFGQGTRLTVV.

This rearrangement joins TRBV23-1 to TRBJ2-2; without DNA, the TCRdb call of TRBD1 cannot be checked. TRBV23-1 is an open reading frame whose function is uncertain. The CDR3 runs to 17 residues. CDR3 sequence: CASGTGSGGPRTGELFF.

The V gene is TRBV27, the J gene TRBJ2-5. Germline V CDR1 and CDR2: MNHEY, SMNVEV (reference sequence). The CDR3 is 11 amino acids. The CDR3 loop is CASSLGGSQYF.

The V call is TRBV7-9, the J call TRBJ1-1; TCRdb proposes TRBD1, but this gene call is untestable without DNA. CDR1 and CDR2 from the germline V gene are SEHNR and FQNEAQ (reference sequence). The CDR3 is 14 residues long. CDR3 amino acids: CASSPRVFNTEAFF. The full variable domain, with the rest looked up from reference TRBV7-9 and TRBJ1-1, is DTGVSQNPRHKITKRGQNVTFRCDPISEHNRLYWYRQTLGQGPEFLTYFQNEAQLEKSRLLSDRFSAERPKGSFSTLEIQRTEQGDSAMYLCASSPRVFNTEAFFGQGTRLTVV.

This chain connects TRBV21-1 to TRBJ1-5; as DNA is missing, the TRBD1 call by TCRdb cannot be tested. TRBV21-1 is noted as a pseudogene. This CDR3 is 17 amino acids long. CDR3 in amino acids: CASSNGTGNDSNQPQHF.

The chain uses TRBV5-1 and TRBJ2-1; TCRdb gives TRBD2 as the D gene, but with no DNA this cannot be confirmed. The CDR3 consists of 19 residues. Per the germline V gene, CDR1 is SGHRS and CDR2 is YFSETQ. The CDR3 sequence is CASSTIPRGGFYPYNEQFF.